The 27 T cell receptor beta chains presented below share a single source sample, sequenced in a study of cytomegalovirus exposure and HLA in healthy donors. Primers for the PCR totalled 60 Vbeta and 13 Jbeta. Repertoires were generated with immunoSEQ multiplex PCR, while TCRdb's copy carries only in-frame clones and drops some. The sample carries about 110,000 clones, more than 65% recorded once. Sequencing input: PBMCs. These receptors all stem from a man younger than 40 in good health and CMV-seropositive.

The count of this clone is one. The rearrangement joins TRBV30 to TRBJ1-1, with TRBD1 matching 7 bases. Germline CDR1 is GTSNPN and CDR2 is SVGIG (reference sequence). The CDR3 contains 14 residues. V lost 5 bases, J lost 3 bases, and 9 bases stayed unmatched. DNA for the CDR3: TGTGCCTGGTCCCGAATTACAGGGGACACTGAAGCTTTCTTT. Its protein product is CAWSRITGDTEAFF.

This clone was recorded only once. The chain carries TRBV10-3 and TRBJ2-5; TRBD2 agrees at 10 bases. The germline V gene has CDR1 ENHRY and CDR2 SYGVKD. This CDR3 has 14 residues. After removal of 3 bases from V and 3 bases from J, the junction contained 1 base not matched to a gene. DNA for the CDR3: TGTGCCATCAGTGACCTAGCGGGGGAAGAGACCCAGTACTTC. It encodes CAISDLAGEETQYF.

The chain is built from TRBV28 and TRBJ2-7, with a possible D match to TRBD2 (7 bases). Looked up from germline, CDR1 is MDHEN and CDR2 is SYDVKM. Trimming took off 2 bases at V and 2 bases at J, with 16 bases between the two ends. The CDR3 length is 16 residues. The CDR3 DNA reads TGTGCCAGCAGTTTAGGGGGGGCAGGGTTGGCCTACGAGCAGTACTTC. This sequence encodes CASSLGGAGLAYEQYF.

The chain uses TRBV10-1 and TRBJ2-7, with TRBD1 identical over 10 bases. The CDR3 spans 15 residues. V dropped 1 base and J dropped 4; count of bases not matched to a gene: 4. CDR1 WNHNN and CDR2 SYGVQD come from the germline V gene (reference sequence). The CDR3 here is CASSEFRTGGYEQYF. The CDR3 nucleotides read TGCGCCAGCAGTGAGTTCCGGACAGGGGGGTACGAGCAGTACTTC.

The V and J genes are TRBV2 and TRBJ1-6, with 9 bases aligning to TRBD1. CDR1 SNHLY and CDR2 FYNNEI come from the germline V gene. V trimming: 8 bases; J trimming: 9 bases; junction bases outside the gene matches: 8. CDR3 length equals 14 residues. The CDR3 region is CASLLGQGFSPLHF. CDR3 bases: TGTGCCAGCCTCCTGGGACAGGGCTTTTCACCCCTCCACTTT.

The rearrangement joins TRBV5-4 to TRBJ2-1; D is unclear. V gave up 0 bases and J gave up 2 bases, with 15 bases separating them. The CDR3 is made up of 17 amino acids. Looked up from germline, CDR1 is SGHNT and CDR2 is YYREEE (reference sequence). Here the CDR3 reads CASSLVAADPTYNEQFF. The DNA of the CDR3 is TGTGCCAGCAGCTTGGTGGCCGCTGATCCGACCTACAATGAGCAGTTCTTC.

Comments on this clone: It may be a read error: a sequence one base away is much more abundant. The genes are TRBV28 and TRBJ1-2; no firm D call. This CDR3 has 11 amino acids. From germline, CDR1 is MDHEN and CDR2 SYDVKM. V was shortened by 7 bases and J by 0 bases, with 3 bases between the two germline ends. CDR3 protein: CASTSNYGYTF. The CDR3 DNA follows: TGTGCCAGCACCTCTAACTATGGCTACACCTTC.

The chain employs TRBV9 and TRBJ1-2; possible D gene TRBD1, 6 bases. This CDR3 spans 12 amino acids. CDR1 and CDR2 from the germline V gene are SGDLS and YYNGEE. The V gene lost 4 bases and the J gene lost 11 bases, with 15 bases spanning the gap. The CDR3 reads CASSLGAMRYTF. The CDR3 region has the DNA TGTGCCAGCAGCTTGGGGGCTATGAGATACACCTTC.

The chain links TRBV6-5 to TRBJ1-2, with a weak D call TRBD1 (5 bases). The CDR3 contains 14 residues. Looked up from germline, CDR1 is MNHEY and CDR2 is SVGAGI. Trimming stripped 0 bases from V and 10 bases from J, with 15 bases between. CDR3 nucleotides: TGTGCCAGCAGTTACTCATTTAAGGAGGGGATCTACACCTTC. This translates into CASSYSFKEGIYTF.

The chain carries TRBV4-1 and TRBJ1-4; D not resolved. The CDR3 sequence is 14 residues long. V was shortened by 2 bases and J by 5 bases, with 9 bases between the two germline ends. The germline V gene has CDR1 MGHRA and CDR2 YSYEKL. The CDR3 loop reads CASSQSGLNEKLFF. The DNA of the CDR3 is TGCGCCAGCAGCCAAAGCGGCCTAAATGAAAAACTGTTTTTT.

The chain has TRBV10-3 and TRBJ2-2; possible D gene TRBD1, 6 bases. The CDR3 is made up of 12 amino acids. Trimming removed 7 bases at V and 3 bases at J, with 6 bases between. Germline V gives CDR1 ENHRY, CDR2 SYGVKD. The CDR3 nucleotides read TGTGCCATCAACAGGGACACCGGGGAGCTGTTTTTT. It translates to CAINRDTGELFF.

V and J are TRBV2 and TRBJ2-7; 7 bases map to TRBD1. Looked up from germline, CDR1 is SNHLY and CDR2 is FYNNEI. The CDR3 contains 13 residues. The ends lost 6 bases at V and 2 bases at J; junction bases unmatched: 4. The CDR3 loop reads CASRETGTYEQYF. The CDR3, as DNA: TGTGCCAGCAGGGAGACAGGGACCTACGAGCAGTACTTC. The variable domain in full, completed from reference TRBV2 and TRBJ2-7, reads EPEVTQTPSHQVTQMGQEVILRCVPISNHLYFYWYRQILGQKVEFLVSFYNNEISEKSEIFDDQFSVERPDGSNFTLKIRSTKLEDSAMYFCASRETGTYEQYFGPGTRLTVT.

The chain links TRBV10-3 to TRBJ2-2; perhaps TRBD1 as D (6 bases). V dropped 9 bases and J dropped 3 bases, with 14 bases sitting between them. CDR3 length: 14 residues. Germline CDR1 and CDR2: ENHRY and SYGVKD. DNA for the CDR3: TGTGCCATAGGGCCAGGGGAAGACACCGGGGAGCTGTTTTTT. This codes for CAIGPGEDTGELFF.

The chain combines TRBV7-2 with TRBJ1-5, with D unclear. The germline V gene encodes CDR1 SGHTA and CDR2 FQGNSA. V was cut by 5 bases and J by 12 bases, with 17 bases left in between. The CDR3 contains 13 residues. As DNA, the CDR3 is TGTGCCAGCAGCGAGACGACGGGTAGAAACCAGCATTTT. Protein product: CASSETTGRNQHF.

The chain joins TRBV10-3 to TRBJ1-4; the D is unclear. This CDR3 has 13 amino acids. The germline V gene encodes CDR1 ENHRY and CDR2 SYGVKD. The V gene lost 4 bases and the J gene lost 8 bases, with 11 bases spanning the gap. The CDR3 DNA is TGTGCCATCAGTGCGGGGATTGGGGAAAAACTGTTTTTT. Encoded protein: CAISAGIGEKLFF.

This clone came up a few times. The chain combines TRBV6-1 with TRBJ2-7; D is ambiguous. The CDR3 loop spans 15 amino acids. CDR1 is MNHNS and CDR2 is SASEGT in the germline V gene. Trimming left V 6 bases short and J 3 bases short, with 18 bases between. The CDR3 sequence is CASRPPGSPYYEQYF. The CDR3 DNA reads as TGTGCCAGCAGGCCACCCGGGTCTCCCTACTACGAGCAGTACTTC.

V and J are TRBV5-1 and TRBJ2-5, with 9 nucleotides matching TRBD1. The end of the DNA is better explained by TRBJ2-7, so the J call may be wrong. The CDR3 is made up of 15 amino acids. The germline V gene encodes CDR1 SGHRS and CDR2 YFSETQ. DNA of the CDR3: TGCGCCAGCAGCACGGGACAGGGCTACTCCTACGAGCAGTACTTC. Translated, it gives CASSTGQGYSYEQYF.

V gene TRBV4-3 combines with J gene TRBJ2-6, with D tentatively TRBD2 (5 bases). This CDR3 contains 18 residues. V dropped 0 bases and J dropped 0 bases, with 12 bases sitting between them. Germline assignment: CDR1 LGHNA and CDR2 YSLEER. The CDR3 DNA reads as TGCGCCAGCAGCCAAGAGAACCCGGGAAGCTCTGGGGCCAACGTCCTGACTTTC. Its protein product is CASSQENPGSSGANVLTF.

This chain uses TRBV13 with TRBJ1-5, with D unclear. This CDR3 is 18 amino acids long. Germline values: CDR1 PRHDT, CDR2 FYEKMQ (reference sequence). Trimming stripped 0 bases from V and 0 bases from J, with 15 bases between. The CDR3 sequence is CASSLGPLETDSNQPQHF. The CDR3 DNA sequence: TGTGCCAGCAGCTTAGGCCCCTTGGAGACCGATAGCAATCAGCCCCAGCATTTT. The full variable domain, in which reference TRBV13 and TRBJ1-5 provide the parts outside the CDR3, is AAGVIQSPRHLIKEKRETATLKCYPIPRHDTVYWYQQGPGQDPQFLISFYEKMQSDKGSIPDRFSAQQFSDYHSELNMSSLELGDSALYFCASSLGPLETDSNQPQHFGDGTRLSIL.

Here the CDR3 reads CASSLGTGGSYEQYF. Here the CDR3 DNA reads TGTGCCAGCAGCTTGGGGACAGGAGGCTCCTACGAGCAGTACTTC. The chain links TRBV11-3 to TRBJ2-5; 8 bases are shared with TRBD1. The end of the DNA is better explained by TRBJ2-7, so the J call may be wrong. The length of the CDR3 is 15 residues. Germline V gives CDR1 SGHNT, CDR2 YENEEA.

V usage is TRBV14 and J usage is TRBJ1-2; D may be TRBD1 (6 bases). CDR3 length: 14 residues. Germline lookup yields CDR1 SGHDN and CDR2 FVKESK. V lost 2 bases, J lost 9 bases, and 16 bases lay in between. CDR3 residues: CASSQTPGGERYTF. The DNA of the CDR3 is TGTGCCAGCAGCCAAACCCCGGGGGGCGAACGCTACACCTTC.

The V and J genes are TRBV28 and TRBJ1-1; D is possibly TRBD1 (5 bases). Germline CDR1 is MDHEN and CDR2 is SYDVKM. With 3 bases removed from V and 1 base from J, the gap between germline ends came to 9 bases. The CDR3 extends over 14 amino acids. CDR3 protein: CASSLFRANTEAFF. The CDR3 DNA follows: TGTGCCAGCAGTTTGTTCAGGGCGAACACTGAAGCTTTCTTT.

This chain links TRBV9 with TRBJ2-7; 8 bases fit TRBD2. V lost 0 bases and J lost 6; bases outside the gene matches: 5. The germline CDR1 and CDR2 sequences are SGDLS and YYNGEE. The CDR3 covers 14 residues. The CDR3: CASSVAGGGFEQYF. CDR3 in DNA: TGTGCCAGCAGCGTAGCGGGGGGGGGATTCGAGCAGTACTTC.

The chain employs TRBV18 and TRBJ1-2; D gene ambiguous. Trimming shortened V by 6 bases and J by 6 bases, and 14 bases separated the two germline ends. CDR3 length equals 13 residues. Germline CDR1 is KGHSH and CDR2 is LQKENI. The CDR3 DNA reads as TGTGCCAGCTCCCCTCGGAGGGAGGATGGCTACACCTTC. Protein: CASSPRREDGYTF.

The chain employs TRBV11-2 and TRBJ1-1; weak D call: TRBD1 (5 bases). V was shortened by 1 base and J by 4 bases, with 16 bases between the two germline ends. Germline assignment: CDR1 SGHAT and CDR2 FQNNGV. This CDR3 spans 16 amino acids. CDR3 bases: TGTGCCAGCAGCTTAGCGGCTTCACGGGGGGGCACTGAAGCTTTCTTT. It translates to CASSLAASRGGTEAFF.

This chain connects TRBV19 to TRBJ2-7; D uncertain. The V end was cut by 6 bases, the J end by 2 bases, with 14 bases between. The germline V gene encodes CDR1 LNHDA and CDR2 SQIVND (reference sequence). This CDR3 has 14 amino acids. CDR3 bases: TGTGCCAGTAGGCCGCCAGGCTTACCCTACGAGCAGTACTTC. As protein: CASRPPGLPYEQYF.

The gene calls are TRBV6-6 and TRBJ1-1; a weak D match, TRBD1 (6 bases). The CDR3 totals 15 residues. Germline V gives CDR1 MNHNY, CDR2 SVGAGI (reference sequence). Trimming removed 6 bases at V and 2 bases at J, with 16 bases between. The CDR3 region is CASSLHRELNTEAFF. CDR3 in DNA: TGTGCCAGCAGCCTTCACAGGGAACTTAACACTGAAGCTTTCTTT.